This TCR beta chain was sequenced in a study of cytomegalovirus exposure and HLA in healthy donors (dated by TCRdb to 2016 to 2017). Regarding the complete study: According to an earlier analysis of several hundred of the donors, about 179 million T cells yielded 117 million unique TCR beta sequences and 250 to 350 Gb of sequence data. Using immunosequencing, the study profiled T cell repertoires from about 650 subjects and related those repertoires to cytomegalovirus serostatus. An early release covering approximately 600 HLA-typed donors comprised approximately 300 gigabases of sequencing data and approximately 85 million unique TCR sequences. The number of donors typed differed by locus, with 629-630 for A, B, C, DRB1 and DQB1, roughly 520 for DQA1, 600 to 610 for DPA1, and over 400 for DPB1. Of the roughly 400 genotyped donors, roughly 85% fell in the genetic ancestry cluster associated with self-reported Caucasian donors. Every discovery cohort repertoire had been produced on one sequencing platform. The later analysis used no new phenotypic data to find candidate immune exposures, relying instead on TCR beta sequences and their occurrence across donors. To predict cytomegalovirus infection status, the study brought together high-throughput TCR immunosequencing, statistical association of individual TCRs with disease status, and machine learning. A later genetic analysis used genome-wide SNP genotypes for about three fifths of the 666 donors, treating that subset as a discovery cohort. The study aimed to test whether cataloging public T cell receptors could reveal signatures of past pathogen exposure. In addition to the first cohort of several hundred subjects, a separate validation cohort of approximately 110 different subjects was used. HLA typing included class I and class II loci at four-digit resolution. Because of strong linkage in the cohort, 4 to 6 DR-DQ haplotypes were treated as single units for association and clustering. A later analysis re-examined previously published TCR beta repertoires from around 670 donors and added high-resolution HLA genotyping to investigate patterns of TCR occurrence. An earlier analysis of a few hundred of the donors applied high-throughput TCR beta sequencing to assess whether each TCR beta V gene segment acted as functional or pseudogenic. On average, roughly 250,000 unique TCR beta nucleotide sequences were sequenced per donor among fewer than 500 genotyped donors of the cohort, with about 17% of those sequences being non-productive. Donor age, sex, ethnicity and CMV serostatus were collected together with the repertoire data. Beyond this particular receptor, the publication reports: Most TCR sequences were seen in very few donors, while some public TCRs were found in many individuals. This cohort had only TCR beta chains sequenced, and the lack of alpha or paired-chain data limited which features could be detected. A later analysis found that HLA-associated TCR beta chains were more clonally expanded and had lower generation probabilities than equally common non-associated chains. HLA typing was unavailable for some donors at each locus, so association tests used only the typed subset. According to a later analysis, most CMV-associated TCR beta chains appeared to be HLA-restricted, and the HLA associations seemed to be driven largely by CMV exposure. Three of the identified cytomegalovirus-associated TCR beta chains were confirmed in vitro to be specific for cytomegalovirus antigens. Linkage disequilibrium might explain the correlated functional status among segregating V segments, but an unknown experimental factor could not be ruled out. In an earlier analysis of some 500 of the donors, most TCR beta V segments appeared in productive rearrangements about 90% or about 30% of the time, broadly matching IMGT annotations. According to the authors, the approach could potentially be generalized to other disease states and immunological phenotypes. Cytomegalovirus status was reported to be diagnosed by the classifier with high specificity and sensitivity in both the original and validation cohorts. A further reported finding was that TCR beta sequences accurately predicted the HLA-A and HLA-B alleles for most subjects in the first cohort. In a later analysis, 15,000 to 20,000 TCR beta sequences were associated with specific HLA alleles at a false discovery rate of 0.05. Because the 87-base-pair reads could not distinguish some IMGT-functional V segments, including TRBV6-2 and TRBV6-3, those segments were excluded. In a later genetic analysis, fewer N-insertions in productive TCRs were reported among donors in an Asian-associated ancestry cluster than the 666-donor mean. In a later analysis, the rate of TCR association differed among HLA loci, with DRB1 alleles having the most associated TCRs and HLA-C alleles having the fewest. According to a later analysis, parvovirus B19, influenza, CMV and Epstein-Barr virus appeared linked to several top co-occurrence clusters. For the cohort, immune exposure information was limited to CMV serostatus. A group of highly shared sequence variants was considered likely to be a technical artifact of the sequencing pipeline. Strong co-occurrence of HLA alleles, especially DR and DQ, made assigning TCR associations to individual alleles difficult. The study gave a list of around 170 TCR beta chains associated with cytomegalovirus. Sequencing depth was assumed to be roughly uniform across donors in the presence/absence analyses, though that assumption may not hold. Because counts were too low, fewer than 20 rarely observed V segments, including chromosome 9 orphons, were excluded from the earlier analysis of 500 to 700 of the donors. A later genetic analysis associated a missense DCLRE1C variant with V-gene and J-gene trimming of TCR beta chains, and an independent cohort replicated the association.

In total, 600 or so healthy bone marrow donors made up the cohort. All cohort members were sampled while nominally healthy, although unrecorded immune exposures were likely present. Of the approximately 700 cohort members, approximately 280 had positive CMV serostatus and fewer than 400 had negative CMV serostatus, and CMV serostatus was not recorded for the donor. A peripheral blood sample was provided by each donor, and peripheral blood mononuclear cells were used for TCR beta sequencing. The Qiagen DNeasy Blood Extraction Kit was used to extract genomic DNA from the blood cell samples. Between the V and J ends, shortened by 5 bases and 2 bases respectively, the junction contains 19 bases. CDR1 and CDR2 were assigned from the germline V gene as SGHTA and FQGTGA. The CDR3 has 17 amino acids, counting the end cysteine and phenylalanine. Left in the record is the CDR3 DNA by itself, 51 bases read in frame from the first base.

Library preparation used the immunoSEQ multiplex PCR assay. The multiplex PCR relied on a mix of 60 forward primers for TCR Vbeta segments and 13 reverse primers for TCR Jbeta segments. Amplification of the CDR3 region of rearranged TCR beta genes was performed with a multiplex PCR assay on genomic DNA. Amplified TCR beta libraries were sequenced as 87-base-pair reads on the Illumina HiSeq System. As for how the authors treated the data: A later analysis tallied around 80 million unique TCR beta chains across the 666 repertoires, and about 12 million of those chains were shared by two or more donors. To remove PCR and sequencing errors, raw reads were error-corrected and collapsed into unique sequences using a nearest-neighbor algorithm that merged closely related sequences. Alignment of CDR3 sequences to IMGT reference sequences was used to assign V, D and J gene segments. For a sequence to be retained, a match of at least six nucleotides was required to both a V gene segment and a J gene segment. A rearrangement was called productive if the CDR3 had no stop codons and remained in frame with V and J, and every other rearrangement was called non-productive. Following IMGT convention, CDR3 was defined as the stretch from the second conserved V-encoded cysteine to the conserved J-encoded phenylalanine. In an earlier analysis of around 600 of the donors, sequences lacking an unambiguous match to a single V gene segment were excluded. In an earlier analysis of about 590 of the donors, a V segment was called functional when productive rearrangements were above 56.7%, and segregating when the standard deviation between donors exceeded 5%. A statistical classification framework was built to diagnose cytomegalovirus status from the catalog of TCR beta chain sequences. A later analysis assigned V and J genes by comparing TCR nucleotide sequences with IMGT/GENE-DB human TR gene sequences. Using the TCRdist pipeline, a later analysis assigned CDR3 sequences along with most-parsimonious VDJ recombination scenarios. In a later analysis, each TCR beta chain was defined by its CDR3 amino acid sequence together with its V-gene family, and reads without a unique V-gene family were excluded. A later analysis removed roughly 590 highly shared, low-generation-probability nucleotide sequences to deal with suspected cross-contamination and a sequencing artifact. In a later analysis, a clonal expansion index for each public chain was calculated from normalized within-repertoire ranks of inferred template counts. Generation probabilities in a later analysis came from a VDJ recombination model fitted to out-of-frame rearrangements, and those results were checked against IGoR. In a later analysis, hypergeometric tests were used to score TCR-TCR, TCR-HLA and TCR-CMV co-occurrence, with a repertoire-size bias correction applied to TCR pairs. To estimate false discovery rates, a later analysis permuted the HLA or CMV assignments 20 times. A later analysis grouped co-occurring TCRs with DBSCAN, adding TCRdist sequence similarity when clustering within HLA-allele-positive subsets. Co-occurrence clustering excluded repertoires with fewer than 30,000 or more than 120,000 public chains, plus five with anomalous nucleotide sharing. In its TCRdb copy, this immuneACCESS table keeps in-frame sequences only and misses some clones. Where compared with another copy, unresolved V genes explain less than half of these, and the others have no known cause. D and trimming come from the DNA, and the V and J calls and clone size come from that table. Counted in this sample were 120,000 or so clones; about three quarters of them appeared once. The ten largest make up 1% of the sample.

Points on this clone: The specificity of this receptor is unknown. Base qualities are not recorded, but no much larger clone differs from it by a single base.

This TCR came from a human donor in good health. The sequenced sample was PBMCs. The sequence is built from TRBV7-3 and TRBJ2-4; a tentative D call is TRBD2 (6 bases match). The CDR3 protein sequence reads: CASSPVGGPPTKNIQYF. The sequenced DNA is TGTGCCAGCAGCCCCGTGGGAGGACCCCCTACCAAAAACATTCAGTACTTC.